This T cell receptor beta chain was recovered during a study of T-cell reconstitution after alpha-beta-depleted transplantation in children. The CDR3 has 16 amino acids. J gave up 7 bases and V 3 bases, and 8 bases lay outside the gene matches. Germline V lookup: CDR1 SGHRS, CDR2 YFSETQ. In this sample, this clonotype turned up many times. Preparation of the TCRbeta library used unique molecular identifiers. TCRdb re-analysed the PCR reads in MiXCR, keeping a single row per CDR3 protein. There are approximately 400,000 distinct CDR3 sequences in the sample; about a tenth occur only once, and nearly 5.5% lies in the top ten.

This material consisted of PBMCs from the stem cell graft donor, taken from the stem cell graft. This sequence originates from a human donor who donated a stem cell graft to a child with acute myeloid leukemia. The V call is TRBV5-1, the J call TRBJ2-3; 13 bases agree with TRBD2. The CDR3 nucleotides are TGCGCCAGCAGCTCGACTAGCGGGGGGCCAGGGAATACGCAGTATTTT. Its protein is CASSSTSGGPGNTQYF. Complete variable domain (other parts from reference TRBV5-1 and TRBJ2-3): KAGVTQTPRYLIKTRGQQVTLSCSPISGHRSVSWYQQTPGQGLQFLFEYFSETQRNKGNFPGRFSGRQFSNSRSEMNVSTLELGDSALYLCASSSTSGGPGNTQYFGPGTRLTVL.